This T cell receptor beta chain is from a study of blood T cell repertoires in COVID-19. Original analysis: Amplification of reference gene primers provided the estimated nucleated cell counts. The method was immunoSEQ multiplex PCR; TCRdb's version includes in-frame clones alone and lacks a portion of them. Clone size and the V and J calls come from that table; the DNA yielded D and trimming. The data show 360,000 or so clones, with around 83% seen just once and approximately 4.7% held by the top ten. Germline CDR1 reads SGHAT; CDR2 reads FQNNGV. Trimming stripped 3 bases from V and 4 bases from J, with 12 bases between. This CDR3 has 14 amino acids.

Sequencing was performed on PBMCs or T cells enriched from blood (not recorded which). The sequence was collected from a woman aged 45-65 years who had recovered from COVID-19. The V gene is TRBV11-2, the J gene TRBJ1-2; D is possibly TRBD1 (6 bases). CDR3 region: CASSFQGKSYGYTF. CDR3 in DNA: TGTGCCAGCAGCTTTCAGGGGAAGTCCTATGGCTACACCTTC.